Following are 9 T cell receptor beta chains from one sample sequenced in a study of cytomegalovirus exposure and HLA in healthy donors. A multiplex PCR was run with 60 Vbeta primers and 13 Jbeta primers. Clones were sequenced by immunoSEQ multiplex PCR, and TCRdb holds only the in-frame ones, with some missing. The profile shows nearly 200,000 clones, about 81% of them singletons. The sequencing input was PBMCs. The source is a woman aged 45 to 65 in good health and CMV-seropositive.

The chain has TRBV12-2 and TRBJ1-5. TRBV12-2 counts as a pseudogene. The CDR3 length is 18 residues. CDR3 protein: CASRLETGRDSSNQPQHF. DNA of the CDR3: TGTGCAAGTCGCTTAGAAACGGGTCGGGATTCTAGCAATCAGCCCCAGCATTTT.

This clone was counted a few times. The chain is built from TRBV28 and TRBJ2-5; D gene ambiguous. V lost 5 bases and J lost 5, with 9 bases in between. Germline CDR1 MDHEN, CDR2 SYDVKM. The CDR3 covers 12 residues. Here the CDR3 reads CASSPPRETQYF. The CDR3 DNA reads TGTGCCAGCAGTCCCCCCCGGGAGACCCAGTACTTC.

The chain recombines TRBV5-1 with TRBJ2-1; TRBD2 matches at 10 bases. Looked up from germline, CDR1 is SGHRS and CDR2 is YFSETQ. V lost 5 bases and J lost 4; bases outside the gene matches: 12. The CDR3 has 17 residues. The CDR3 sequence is CASSYYLAGGSYNEQFF. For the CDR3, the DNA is TGCGCCAGCAGTTATTACTTAGCGGGAGGCAGTTACAATGAGCAGTTCTTC.

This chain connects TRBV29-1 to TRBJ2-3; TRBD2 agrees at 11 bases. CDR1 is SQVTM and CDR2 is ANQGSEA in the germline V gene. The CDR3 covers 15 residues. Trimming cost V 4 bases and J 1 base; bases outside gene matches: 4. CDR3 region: CSVATGLAGTDTQYF. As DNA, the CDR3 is TGCAGCGTTGCGACGGGACTAGCGGGCACAGATACGCAGTATTTT.

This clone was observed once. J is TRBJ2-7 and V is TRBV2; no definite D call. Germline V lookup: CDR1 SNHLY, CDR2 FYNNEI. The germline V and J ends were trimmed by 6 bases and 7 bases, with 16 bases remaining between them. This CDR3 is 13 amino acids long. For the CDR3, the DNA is TGTGCCAGCAGAGACGACTCGATTGGTGAGCAGTACTTC. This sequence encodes CASRDDSIGEQYF.

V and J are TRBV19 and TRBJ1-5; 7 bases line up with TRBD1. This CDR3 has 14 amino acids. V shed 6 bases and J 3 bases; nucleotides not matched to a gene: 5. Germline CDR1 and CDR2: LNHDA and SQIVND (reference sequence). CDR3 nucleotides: TGTGCCAGTAGCAAGGGACAGCTCAATCAGCCCCAGCATTTT. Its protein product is CASSKGQLNQPQHF. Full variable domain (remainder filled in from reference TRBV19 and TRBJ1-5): DGGITQSPKYLFRKEGQNVTLSCEQNLNHDAMYWYRQDPGQGLRLIYYSQIVNDFQKGDIAEGYSVSREKKESFPLTVTSAQKNPTAFYLCASSKGQLNQPQHFGDGTRLSIL.

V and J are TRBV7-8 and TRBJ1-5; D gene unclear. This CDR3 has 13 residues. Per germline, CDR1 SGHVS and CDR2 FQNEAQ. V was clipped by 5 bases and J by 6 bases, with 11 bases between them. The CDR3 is CASSVRESQPQHF. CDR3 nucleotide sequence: TGTGCCAGCAGCGTCCGGGAATCTCAGCCCCAGCATTTT.

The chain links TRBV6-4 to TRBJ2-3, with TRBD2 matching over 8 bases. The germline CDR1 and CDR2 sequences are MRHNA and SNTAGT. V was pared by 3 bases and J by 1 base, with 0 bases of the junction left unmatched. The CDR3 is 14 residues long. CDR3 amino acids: CASSERGGTDTQYF. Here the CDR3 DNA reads TGTGCCAGCAGTGAGCGGGGGGGCACAGATACGCAGTATTTT.

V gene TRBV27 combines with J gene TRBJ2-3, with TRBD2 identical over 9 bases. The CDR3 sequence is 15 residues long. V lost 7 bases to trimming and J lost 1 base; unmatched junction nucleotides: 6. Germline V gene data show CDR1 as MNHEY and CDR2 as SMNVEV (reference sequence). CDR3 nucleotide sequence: TGTGCCAGCACGCTAGCGGGATTGGGCACAGATACGCAGTATTTT. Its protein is CASTLAGLGTDTQYF.